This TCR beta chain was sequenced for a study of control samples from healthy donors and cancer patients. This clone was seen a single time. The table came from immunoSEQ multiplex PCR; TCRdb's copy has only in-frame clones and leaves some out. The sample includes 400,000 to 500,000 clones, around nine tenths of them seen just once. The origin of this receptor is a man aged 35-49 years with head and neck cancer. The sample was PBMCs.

The CDR3 loop is CASSRDGTGDGYTF. The CDR3 nucleotides are TGTGCCAGTAGTAGAGACGGGACAGGGGATGGCTACACCTTC. The chain links TRBV19 to TRBJ1-2; 10 bases align to TRBD1. CDR3 length equals 14 residues. The V gene end was trimmed by 4 bases and the J gene end by 6 bases; junction bases not matched to a gene: 5. Germline V gene lookup returns CDR1 LNHDA and CDR2 SQIVND (reference sequence). Together with reference TRBV19 and TRBJ1-2, the CDR3 gives the full variable domain: DGGITQSPKYLFRKEGQNVTLSCEQNLNHDAMYWYRQDPGQGLRLIYYSQIVNDFQKGDIAEGYSVSREKKESFPLTVTSAQKNPTAFYLCASSRDGTGDGYTFGSGTRLTVV.